These T cell receptor beta chains were read from a single sample in a study of OX40 agonist ivuxolimab in advanced cancers. Method: immunoSEQ multiplex PCR; TCRdb's copy keeps in-frame clones and lacks some. The data contain tens of thousands of clones, about 85% of them singletons. This specimen consisted of CD4+ or CD8+ T cells sorted from blood, obtained in a trial of the OX40 agonist ivuxolimab. These receptors came from an adult with an advanced solid tumor such as melanoma, head and neck, liver or kidney cancer. Each CDR3 is given with its conserved first and last residue. A D gene is named only where the DNA matches it firmly. Some rows mark clone size as missing; the rest say once, few, many or name a class of expanded clone.

V gene,D gene,J gene,clone size,CDR3 protein,CDR3 DNA
TRBV29-1,-,TRBJ2-3,-,CSVEAGGLKDTQYF,TGCAGCGTTGAAGCTGGCGGACTGAAAGATACGCAGTATTTT
TRBV18,-,TRBJ2-3,-,CASSPPSTDTQYF,TGTGCCAGCTCACCACCGAGCACAGATACGCAGTATTTT
TRBV11-2,TRBD2,TRBJ2-3,-,CASSLVGGRAHADTQYF,TGTGCCAGCAGCTTAGTCGGCGGGAGGGCCCATGCAGATACGCAGTATTTT
TRBV10-3,-,TRBJ1-2,-,CATIPGPKAGGYTF,TGTGCCACAATACCGGGACCCAAAGCAGGTGGCTACACCTTC
TRBV5-1,-,TRBJ1-1,-,CASSLADTEAFF,TGCGCCAGCAGCTTGGCGGACACTGAAGCTTTCTTT
TRBV4-1,-,TRBJ1-6,once,CASSRQGRQVGSYNSPLHF,TGCGCCAGCAGCCGACAAGGGCGACAGGTCGGCTCCTATAATTCACCCCTCCACTTT
TRBV14,-,TRBJ2-1,-,CASSQGYSYNEQFF,TGTGCCAGCAGCCAAGGATACTCCTACAATGAGCAGTTCTTC
TRBV12-5,-,TRBJ1-5,few,CASGSPTRWGRAQHF,TGTGCTAGTGGTTCCCCCACCCGTTGGGGTAGGGCCCAGCATTTT
TRBV19,TRBD2,TRBJ2-1,-,CASSIPGGGNEQFF,TGTGCCAGTAGTATACCGGGGGGAGGCAATGAGCAGTTCTTC
TRBV29-1,TRBD1,TRBJ2-4,-,CSAGQGSGIQYF,TGCAGCGCCGGACAGGGTTCGGGCATTCAGTACTTC
TRBV7-6,TRBD1,TRBJ1-2,few,CASSLRTGGGYTF,TGTGCCAGCAGCTTGAGGACAGGGGGAGGCTACACCTTC
TRBV6-1,-,TRBJ1-5,-,CASSRGNQPQHF,TGTGCCAGCAGTCGGGGTAATCAGCCCCAGCATTTT
TRBV30,-,TRBJ1-1,-,CAWSSGWDTEAFF,TGTGCCTGGAGTAGCGGTTGGGACACTGAAGCTTTCTTT
TRBV5-1,-,TRBJ1-1,-,CASSAGGNTEAFF,TGCGCCAGCAGCGCGGGGGGGAACACTGAAGCTTTCTTT
TRBV5-1,-,TRBJ2-1,-,CASSLELYNEQFF,TGCGCCAGCAGCTTGGAGTTATACAATGAGCAGTTCTTC
TRBV7-6,TRBD2,TRBJ2-2,-,CASSSQPGLAVNTGELFF,TGTGCCAGCAGCTCTCAACCGGGACTAGCAGTGAACACCGGGGAGCTGTTTTTT
TRBV18,TRBD1,TRBJ2-5,-,CASSARQGANQETQYF,TGTGCCAGCTCAGCCAGACAGGGGGCGAACCAAGAGACCCAGTACTTC
TRBV5-1,TRBD1,TRBJ1-2,-,CASSLGGQGSYGYTF,TGCGCCAGCAGCTTGGGGGGACAGGGGAGCTATGGCTACACCTTC
TRBV5-1,-,TRBJ1-3,-,CASSLAGISGNTIYF,TGCGCCAGCAGCTTGGCTGGAATCTCTGGAAACACCATATATTTT
TRBV11-2,-,TRBJ2-3,-,CASSLGARRYF,TGTGCCAGCAGCTTAGGGGCTAGACGGTATTTT
TRBV6-1,TRBD1,TRBJ1-4,-,CASSGDRAATNEKLFF,TGTGCCAGCAGTGGTGACAGGGCTGCAACTAATGAAAAACTGTTTTTT
TRBV7-2,-,TRBJ2-1,-,CASSFLPGLTNNEQFF,TGTGCCAGCAGCTTCCTCCCCGGACTGACTAACAATGAGCAGTTCTTC
TRBV6-1,TRBD1,TRBJ1-5,-,CASSDPGQGFLAQHF,TGTGCCAGCAGTGACCCGGGACAGGGTTTTTTGGCCCAGCATTTT
TRBV6-1,TRBD1,TRBJ1-5,-,CASSEAPGGNQPQHF,TGTGCCAGCAGTGAAGCGCCAGGGGGGAATCAGCCCCAGCATTTT
TRBV29-1,TRBD2,TRBJ2-3,-,CSVALASTDTQYF,TGCAGCGTTGCACTAGCGAGCACAGATACGCAGTATTTT
TRBV5-4,-,TRBJ1-2,few,CASRANDGGVNGYTF,TGTGCCAGCAGAGCTAACGACGGGGGGGTCAATGGCTACACCTTC
TRBV7-2,TRBD2,TRBJ2-3,-,CASSLVGGGVSDTQYF,TGTGCCAGCAGCTTAGTTGGCGGGGGGGTCTCAGATACGCAGTATTTT
TRBV11-2,-,TRBJ2-7,-,CASSFGSEPFYEQYF,TGTGCCAGCAGCTTCGGGAGCGAACCGTTTTACGAGCAGTACTTC
TRBV7-2,TRBD1,TRBJ1-6,once,CASSASAWTGGFNSPLHF,TGTGCCAGCAGCGCCTCGGCCTGGACAGGGGGGTTTAATTCACCCCTCCACTTT
TRBV5-6,TRBD1,TRBJ2-7,-,CASSPGQGSYEQYF,TGTGCCAGCAGCCCAGGACAGGGGTCCTACGAGCAGTACTTC
TRBV7-8,-,TRBJ2-1,-,CASSLNAGYSYNEQFF,TGTGCCAGCAGCCTAAACGCCGGCTACTCCTACAATGAGCAGTTCTTC